The sequence of this TCR beta chain was determined in a study of response to subunit inactivated influenza vaccine. Study results and limitations: Every seasonal influenza vaccination brings in few new T cells, the authors suggested.

A remark on this clonotype: The target antigen is unknown.

CDR3 length: 15 amino acids. V lost 0 bases and J lost 3, with 11 bases in between. Per germline, CDR1 SGHRS and CDR2 YFSETQ. Using its own MiXCR run on the RT-PCR reads, TCRdb lists one record per CDR3 protein. The profile covers around 750,000 distinct CDR3 sequences, with approximately 22% appearing a single time and roughly a tenth taken by the ten largest. V and J are TRBV5-1 and TRBJ2-3; D unclear. The sequences come from PBMCs from blood, collected roughly 5 days after vaccination. This clonotype was obtained from a middle-aged man who received an inactivated influenza vaccine. The CDR3 loop reads CASSLASSRTDTQYF. The CDR3 nucleotides are TGCGCCAGCAGCTTGGCCTCTTCTAGAACAGATACGCAGTATTTT.